This T cell receptor (beta chain) came from a study of response to subunit inactivated influenza vaccine (dated by TCRdb to the late 2010s). With regard to the full study: Deep quantitative profiling of the T cell receptor repertoire was used in the study to follow responses to a trivalent subunit inactivated influenza vaccine.

Receptor amplification or capture employed RT-PCR. Sequencing relied on an Illumina HiSeq 2500. Clones were called with MiXCR by TCRdb after fastp trimmed the public reads at Q25, and only in-frame beta chains were retained. Every CDR3 protein is listed once, alongside the most common genes and DNA of its rows. The sample records around 600,000 distinct CDR3 sequences, 11% of which are singletons. About 10% of the sample lies in the top ten. A distance of 19 bases separates the germline ends of V and J, which lose 3 bases and 5 bases respectively. Counted from cysteine to phenylalanine, this CDR3 has 16 amino acids. Of all the DNA, just the CDR3 is kept, 48 bases in frame from base 1. The CDR1 and CDR2 encoded by the germline V gene are SGHVS and FQNEAQ. Broader findings and caveats from the paper: The authors proposed that each seasonal influenza vaccination may bring in only a limited number of new T cells.

This clonotype showed up just once. The antigen it binds to is not known. No base-level quality is on record; no much larger clone is a single base apart. One read alone lends weak support. These data were likewise used in another study, on T cells expressing NK-cell markers. From the second report: The TCR beta cDNA libraries were made using 5'RACE template switching, a step that added both a universal primer site and unique molecular identifiers. Three sorted T-cell subsets (CD3+CD56+NKG2C+, CD3+CD56+NKG2C- and CD3+CD56-NKG2C+) from under 10 donors had their TCR beta-chain repertoires profiled. Seven of the eight sequenced donors were HCMV-seropositive and one was HCMV-seronegative. To restrict sorting to alphabetaTCR-expressing T cells, an anti-gammadeltaTCR antibody was added in several experiments. In about 6 donors, the dominant CD3+CD56+NKG2C+ clonotypes were found to rank among the top 10 CD8+ clonotypes and to make up about 1.0-7.5% of CD8+ T cells. Those dominant clonotypes were again the most abundant among CD3+CD56-NKG2C+ cells in a handful of donors, at roughly 25-60.1%. Whether the expanded NKG2C-expressing T cell clones were specific for HCMV antigens was left unclear. All eight donors whose samples were sequenced were randomly selected healthy volunteers, three of them men and five women. HCMV-specific IgG was detected in serum with a commercial ELISA kit to determine HCMV serostatus. Ficoll density gradient centrifugation was used to isolate peripheral blood mononuclear cells from blood. For roughly 6 donors, bulk peripheral blood T-cell repertoires were additionally sequenced from unsorted PBMC. Priming for cDNA synthesis came from the TCR beta constant segment, and two successive PCR amplification steps followed. The libraries were sequenced on Illumina HiSeq 2000/2500, MiSeq or NextSeq, producing 2 x 150 bp reads. MIGEC was used to demultiplex reads and group the reads by UMI, and MiTCR was used to assemble and quantify clonotypes. To remove erroneous sequences, TCR cDNA sequences were retained only when supported by two or more reads. Downstream repertoire analysis used the tcR package, and clonotypes were matched across fractions by CDR3 nucleotide sequence plus V segment. VDJmatch was used to annotate antigen specificity against VDJdb, with one amino acid substitution allowed in CDR3.

Sequences were derived from PBMCs from blood, sampled on the day of vaccination. The sequence derives from a middle-aged man who received an inactivated influenza vaccine. Donor details come from another sample of the same person, matched by shared clones. The rearranged segments are TRBV7-8 and TRBJ1-1; TRBD1 is a possible D gene, resting on 5 matching bases. The bases are TGTGCCAGCAGCTTTATCACACCCGGGACTACAACTGAAGCTTTCTTT. Protein translation: CASSFITPGTTTEAFF.